This is a list of T cell receptor beta chains from one sample in a study of blood T cell repertoires in COVID-19. Sequenced by immunoSEQ multiplex PCR; TCRdb stores in-frame clones only, minus some. The sample has 100,000 or so clones; approximately 82% are singletons. The sequenced sample consisted of peripheral blood. Receptor source: a woman of 80 years or more with acute or convalescent COVID-19. The CDR3 runs from the conserved cysteine through the conserved F or W. D genes are given only for firm matches. Clone sizes are given selectively: once, few, many, or a class where the clone is expanded.

TRBV29-1,TRBD1,-,13,TRBJ1-5,TGCAGCGTTGGGGACAGCCCTAATCAGCCCCAGCATTTT,CSVGDSPNQPQHF
TRBV27,-,-,13,TRBJ2-6,TGTGCCAGCAGTTTTTATGGGGCCAACGTCCTGACTTTC,CASSFYGANVLTF
TRBV19,-,-,12,TRBJ1-6,TGTGCCAGTAGGCCCAGGGTTGGGACCCTCCACTTT,CASRPRVGTLHF
TRBV24-1,-,-,13,TRBJ2-1,TGTGCCACCAGTGATCCCTTATACAATGAGCAGTTCTTC,CATSDPLYNEQFF
TRBV2,TRBD2,-,15,TRBJ2-1,TGTGCCAGCAGGAAAGGACTAGCGGGAGGGGATGAGCAGTTCTTC,CASRKGLAGGDEQFF
TRBV12-3/TRBV12-4,TRBD1,-,13,TRBJ1-5,TGTGCCAGCAGTTACGAGGGGGCCCAGCCCCAGCATTTT,CASSYEGAQPQHF
TRBV15,TRBD1,-,15,TRBJ2-3,TGTGCCACCAGCAGAGAGGGACAGGGATCAGATACGCAGTATTTT,CATSREGQGSDTQYF
TRBV18,-,-,13,TRBJ1-5,TGTGCCAGCTCACCCGGGATGTTTGAGCCCCAGCATTTT,CASSPGMFEPQHF
TRBV6-5,-,once,16,TRBJ2-5,TGTGCCAGCAGTTACTCTGGCGGCCAGGGGAGCGAGACCCAGTACTTC,CASSYSGGQGSETQYF
TRBV9,-,few,13,TRBJ2-3,TGTGCCAGCAACGAACTAGTCACAGATACGCAGTATTTT,CASNELVTDTQYF
TRBV7-9,TRBD2,few,14,TRBJ2-7,TGTGCCAGCAGCCATAGCGGGAGCTCTTACGAGCAGTACTTC,CASSHSGSSYEQYF
TRBV4-1,-,-,16,TRBJ2-1,TGCGCCAGCAGCCAAGAGGCCCCGCCGAGGTACAATGAGCAGTTCTTC,CASSQEAPPRYNEQFF
TRBV27,-,-,12,TRBJ1-6,TGTGCCAGCAGTAACAGGGAATTGCCCCTCCACTTT,CASSNRELPLHF
TRBV3-1/TRBV3-2,-,-,14,TRBJ1-1,TGTGCCAGCAGCAGCAGGGTCGGGAACACTGAAGCTTTCTTT,CASSSRVGNTEAFF
TRBV5-1,-,-,16,TRBJ2-3,TGCGCCAGCAGCTTGAATGTTGGGAGAAGCACAGATACGCAGTATTTT,CASSLNVGRSTDTQYF
TRBV10-3,TRBD1,-,16,TRBJ2-7,TGTGCCATCAGTGAGTCGGGGGACAGTAGGGCCTACGAGCAGTACTTC,CAISESGDSRAYEQYF
TRBV3-1/TRBV3-2,-,few,11,TRBJ2-7,TGTGCCAGCAGCCAAGATAAGAGGCAGTACTTC,CASSQDKRQYF
TRBV14,-,-,13,TRBJ1-1,TGTGCCAGCAGCTTACAGGAGAACACTGAAGCTTTCTTT,CASSLQENTEAFF
TRBV5-6,-,-,15,TRBJ2-1,TGTGCCAGCAGCCCCGGACTGATGTATTACAATGAGCAGTTCTTC,CASSPGLMYYNEQFF
TRBV3-1/TRBV3-2,-,-,14,TRBJ2-1,TGTGCCAGCAGTTCCCTTTCCGGGACTCTTGAGCAGTTCTTC,CASSSLSGTLEQFF
TRBV18,-,-,15,TRBJ2-2,TGTGCCAGCTCACTCCAGGAGGGTTACACCGGGGAGCTGTTTTTT,CASSLQEGYTGELFF
TRBV19,TRBD2,-,14,TRBJ2-1,TGTGCCAGTACCCCGGGACTAGCGTCAGGTGAGCAGTTCTTC,CASTPGLASGEQFF
TRBV5-1,TRBD2,few,15,TRBJ2-2,TGCGCCAGCAGCTTATGGGGGGGAGACACCGGGGAGCTGTTTTTT,CASSLWGGDTGELFF
TRBV3-1/TRBV3-2,TRBD2,-,16,TRBJ2-1,TGTGCCAGCAGCCCTAAGACTAGCGGGAGCTACAATGAGCAGTTCTTC,CASSPKTSGSYNEQFF
TRBV20-1,-,-,10,TRBJ2-5,TGCAGTGCTAGACGGGAGACCCAGTACTTC,CSARRETQYF
TRBV2,TRBD1,few,14,TRBJ1-5,TGTGCCAGCAGTGGGGACAGCCACAATCAGCCCCAGCATTTT,CASSGDSHNQPQHF